These 28 T cell receptor beta chains share one sample of origin, sequenced in a study of T cell responses to AZD1222 COVID-19 vaccine. Clones were sequenced by immunoSEQ multiplex PCR, and TCRdb holds only the in-frame ones, with some missing. Of roughly 120,000 clones in the sample, approximately 85% are singletons; the top ten hold roughly a sixth. The sequenced sample was peripheral blood, obtained on day 0 of MenACWY control vaccination. Receptors were obtained from an adult in good health.

The chain has TRBV28 and TRBJ2-6, with D unresolved. The ends were cut back, 5 bases at V and 0 bases at J, with 17 bases in the middle. This CDR3 has 18 residues. Germline V CDR1 and CDR2: MDHEN, SYDVKM. The DNA of the CDR3 is TGTGCCAGCAGTCCCACCGGCACAGACCTCTCTGGGGCCAACGTCCTGACTTTC. Translated: CASSPTGTDLSGANVLTF.

The J gene is TRBJ2-3, the V gene TRBV7-2; 12 bases agree with TRBD2. Germline lookup yields CDR1 SGHTA and CDR2 FQGNSA. Unmatched junction bases numbered 5, after V lost 3 bases and J lost 4 bases. This CDR3 comprises 16 residues. DNA for the CDR3: TGTGCCAGCAGCTTGCGACTAGCGGGAGCGTCAGATACGCAGTATTTT. Translated, it gives CASSLRLAGASDTQYF.

The genes are TRBV11-3 and TRBJ2-7, with TRBD1 identical over 7 bases. Germline loops: CDR1 SGHNT, CDR2 YENEEA. Trimming removed 3 bases from V and 6 bases from J; junction bases left unmatched: 14. This CDR3 is 16 amino acids long. CDR3 sequence: CASSFRTGVAFCEQYF. The CDR3 DNA sequence: TGTGCCAGCAGCTTTCGAACAGGGGTCGCGTTCTGCGAGCAGTACTTC.

The rearrangement joins TRBV5-1 to TRBJ1-1; 7 positions agree with TRBD1. The CDR3 is made up of 15 amino acids. V lost 4 bases to trimming and J lost 0 bases; unmatched junction nucleotides: 6. Germline V gene data show CDR1 as SGHRS and CDR2 as YFSETQ. CDR3 nucleotides: TGCGCCAGCAGCAGTATCAGGGGGTTGAACACTGAAGCTTTCTTT. Translating it yields CASSSIRGLNTEAFF.

The chain carries TRBV2 and TRBJ1-2; 11 bases are shared with TRBD1. J was trimmed by 8 bases and V by 0 bases; bases with no gene match: 5. CDR3 length: 15 residues. The germline CDR1 and CDR2 sequences are SNHLY and FYNNEI. CDR3 loop: CASSEAGQGAQGYTF. The CDR3 region has the DNA TGTGCCAGCAGTGAAGCAGGACAGGGGGCGCAAGGCTACACCTTC.

This clone was counted a single time. The rearrangement links TRBV24-1 to TRBJ1-4; D is ambiguous. CDR1 and CDR2 from the germline V gene are KGHDR and SFDVKD. V lost 3 bases and J lost 10, with 8 bases in between. The CDR3 length is 12 residues. CDR3 in DNA: TGTGCCACCAGTGATGTCAGCGGAAAACTGTTTTTT. Protein product: CATSDVSGKLFF.

The chain combines TRBV5-6 with TRBJ1-5; D not certain. CDR1 is SGHDT, CDR2 YYEEEE, per germline. The CDR3 contains 13 residues. V gave up 0 bases and J gave up 4 bases, with 5 bases separating them. CDR3 amino acids: CASSLGANQPQHF. The CDR3 DNA is TGTGCCAGCAGCTTGGGAGCTAATCAGCCCCAGCATTTT.

This clone was found a few times. J is TRBJ1-5 and V is TRBV12-3 or TRBV12-4; a possible D gene is TRBD1 (6 bases). The length of the CDR3 is 13 residues. With 6 bases removed from V and 4 bases from J, the gap between germline ends came to 10 bases. CDR3: CASSPRGNQPQHF. The DNA for the CDR3 is TGTGCCAGCAGCCCCAGGGGTAATCAGCCCCAGCATTTT.

The chain carries TRBV6-5 and TRBJ2-3, with 8 bases lining up with TRBD1. The CDR3 contains 14 residues. The V segment lost 6 bases and the J segment 4 bases; nucleotides outside the gene matches: 6. The germline V gene has CDR1 MNHEY and CDR2 SVGAGI. CDR3 sequence: CASSHTQGADTQYF. The DNA of the CDR3 is TGTGCCAGCAGCCACACACAGGGGGCAGATACGCAGTATTTT.

The chain couples TRBV5-1 to TRBJ1-6; D call uncertain. CDR3 length equals 13 residues. CDR1 is SGHRS, CDR2 YFSETQ, per germline. The V end lost 0 bases, the J end lost 6 bases, and 4 bases lay between the germline ends. The CDR3 bases are TGCGCCAGCAGCTTGGATCCTAATTCACCCCTCCACTTT. It encodes CASSLDPNSPLHF.

The chain is built from TRBV7-3 and TRBJ2-2, with D perhaps matching TRBD1 (6 bases). Germline CDR1 SGHTA, CDR2 FQGTGA. The CDR3 consists of 15 residues. Trimming cost V 8 bases and J 4 bases, with 17 bases left between them. CDR3 nucleotides: TGTGCCAGCTCGAGGGTGACAGGACCCACCGGGGAGCTGTTTTTT. It encodes CASSRVTGPTGELFF.

The chain uses TRBV10-1 and TRBJ1-1; TRBD1 might be the D (6 bases). There are 15 residues in the CDR3. Germline lookup yields CDR1 WNHNN and CDR2 SYGVQD (reference sequence). Between the trimmed V and J ends, which lost 0 bases and 1 base, there was a span of 9 bases. DNA of the CDR3: TGCGCCAGCAGTGAGTCTCCGGGGGCGAACACTGAAGCTTTCTTT. Its protein is CASSESPGANTEAFF.

V is TRBV3-1 (or the pseudogene TRBV3-2) and J is TRBJ2-3, with TRBD2 matching over 8 bases. V was clipped by 1 base and J by 7 bases; unmatched bases: 13. CDR1 is LGHDT and CDR2 is YNNKEL in the germline V gene (reference sequence). This CDR3 is 17 amino acids long. CDR3 sequence (DNA): TGTGCCAGCAGCCAAGGCCCTCGGGCGGGAGGTGGAAATACGCAGTATTTT. Protein: CASSQGPRAGGGNTQYF.

This sequence joins TRBV11-1 and TRBJ2-7; 7 nucleotides agree with TRBD1. Germline assignment: CDR1 SGHAT and CDR2 FQDESV (reference sequence). The CDR3 covers 13 residues. The trim removed 1 base at V and 5 bases at J, leaving 2 bases unmatched. CDR3 in amino acids: CASSLETGNEQYF. The CDR3 DNA sequence: TGTGCCAGCAGCTTAGAGACAGGGAACGAGCAGTACTTC. The full variable domain, its missing parts supplied by reference TRBV11-1 and TRBJ2-7, is EAEVAQSPRYKITEKSQAVAFWCDPISGHATLYWYRQILGQGPELLVQFQDESVVDDSQLPKDRFSAERLKGVDSTLKIQPAELGDSAMYLCASSLETGNEQYFGPGTRLTVT.

The V call is TRBV28, the J call TRBJ2-7; the D is unclear. Trimming left V 6 bases short and J 2 bases short, with 11 bases between. The CDR3 contains 13 residues. Germline CDR1 MDHEN, CDR2 SYDVKM. The CDR3 coding sequence is TGTGCCAGCAGCCCTGACCTCCCCTACGAGCAGTACTTC. Encoded protein: CASSPDLPYEQYF.

The chain is built from TRBV28 and TRBJ2-7, with 8 bases aligning to TRBD1. The V gene's germline CDR1 is MDHEN and CDR2 SYDVKM. Trimming at V came to 5 bases and at J to 2 bases, leaving 5 bases not matched to a gene. The CDR3 has 14 residues. CDR3 residues: CASSSPGQAYEQYF. CDR3 bases: TGTGCCAGCAGTAGCCCGGGACAGGCCTACGAGCAGTACTTC. The full variable domain, rest sourced from reference TRBV28 and TRBJ2-7, is DVKVTQSSRYLVKRTGEKVFLECVQDMDHENMFWYRQDPGLGLRLIYFSYDVKMKEKGDIPEGYSVSREKKERFSLILESASTNQTSMYLCASSSPGQAYEQYFGPGTRLTVT.

This clone has just one count. V and J are TRBV18 and TRBJ2-5, with D uncertain. Germline loops: CDR1 KGHSH, CDR2 LQKENI. The CDR3 is 12 amino acids. V lost 2 bases, J lost 4 bases, and 5 bases lay in between. The CDR3 nucleotides read TGTGCCAGCTCACCATACGGAGAGACCCAGTACTTC. Its protein is CASSPYGETQYF. The full variable domain, rest sourced from reference TRBV18 and TRBJ2-5, is NAGVMQNPRHLVRRRGQEARLRCSPMKGHSHVYWYRQLPEEGLKFMVYLQKENIIDESGMPKERFSAEFPKEGPSILRIQQVVRGDSAAYFCASSPYGETQYFGPGTRLLVL.

The chain has TRBV5-6 and TRBJ1-1, with D hard to call. The CDR3 runs 11 residues. V lost 3 bases to trimming and J lost 6 bases, with 6 bases between them. Germline assignment: CDR1 SGHDT and CDR2 YYEEEE. CDR3 sequence (DNA): TGTGCCAGCAGCTGGGAGGCTGAAGCTTTCTTT. It specifies CASSWEAEAFF.

The chain links TRBV4-2 to TRBJ1-5; no clear D. V was clipped by 2 bases and J by 6 bases, with 11 bases between them. The germline V gene has CDR1 LGHNA and CDR2 YNFKEQ. This CDR3 is built from 14 residues. The CDR3 loop reads CASSQFMGGQPQHF. As DNA, the CDR3 is TGTGCCAGCAGCCAATTCATGGGCGGTCAGCCCCAGCATTTT.

This rearrangement joins TRBV14 to TRBJ2-3, with TRBD2 identical over 13 bases. The CDR3 runs 14 residues. The germline CDR1 and CDR2 sequences are SGHDN and FVKESK. Germline trimming cut 4 bases from V and 11 bases from J; bases unmatched to any gene: 6. CDR3: CASSPLAGGSMQYF. The CDR3 DNA reads TGTGCCAGCAGCCCACTAGCGGGAGGGTCCATGCAGTATTTT.

The chain employs TRBV5-5 and TRBJ1-3, with D uncertain. The germline gives CDR1 SGHKS, CDR2 YYEKEE (reference sequence). This CDR3 comprises 13 residues. V was clipped by 2 bases and J by 9 bases, with 12 bases between them. CDR3 loop: CASSFGLVGTIYF. The CDR3 DNA reads as TGTGCCAGCAGCTTCGGCCTTGTAGGCACCATATATTTT.

The chain links TRBV7-9 to TRBJ1-1; D is unresolved. Germline V gives CDR1 SEHNR, CDR2 FQNEAQ (reference sequence). The CDR3 sequence is 12 residues long. The V end lost 6 bases, the J end lost 1 base, and 6 bases lay between the germline ends. CDR3 protein: CASSLENTEAFF. For the CDR3, the DNA is TGTGCCAGCAGTCTCGAGAACACTGAAGCTTTCTTT. The full variable domain, with the rest looked up from reference TRBV7-9 and TRBJ1-1, is DTGVSQNPRHKITKRGQNVTFRCDPISEHNRLYWYRQTLGQGPEFLTYFQNEAQLEKSRLLSDRFSAERPKGSFSTLEIQRTEQGDSAMYLCASSLENTEAFFGQGTRLTVV.

The genes are TRBV12-3 or TRBV12-4 and TRBJ2-7; D ambiguous. This CDR3 is built from 13 residues. The V gene lost 3 bases and the J gene lost 12 bases, with 18 bases spanning the gap. CDR3 loop: CASSLSRTSGRYF. CDR3 bases: TGTGCCAGCAGTTTGTCCCGGACCTCCGGTCGGTACTTC.

This rearrangement joins TRBV2 to TRBJ2-1, with 7 bases aligning to TRBD2. In germline, CDR1 is SNHLY, CDR2 FYNNEI. CDR3 length equals 13 residues. Trimming cost V 7 bases and J 7 bases; bases outside gene matches: 7. CDR3 loop: CASIGGRVNEQFF. As DNA, the CDR3 is TGTGCCAGCATTGGCGGGAGAGTTAATGAGCAGTTCTTC. The full variable domain, with the rest looked up from reference TRBV2 and TRBJ2-1, is EPEVTQTPSHQVTQMGQEVILRCVPISNHLYFYWYRQILGQKVEFLVSFYNNEISEKSEIFDDQFSVERPDGSNFTLKIRSTKLEDSAMYFCASIGGRVNEQFFGPGTRLTVL.

The chain is built from TRBV6-6 and TRBJ1-1; D uncertain. The V gene lost 5 bases and the J gene lost 5 bases, with 9 bases spanning the gap. The CDR3 runs 12 residues. CDR1 and CDR2 from the germline V gene are MNHNY and SVGAGI (reference sequence). CDR3 region: CASSPSLTEAFF. CDR3 DNA sequence: TGTGCCAGCAGTCCTTCGTTAACTGAAGCTTTCTTT.

The chain employs TRBV28 and TRBJ2-5; D is perhaps TRBD2 (6 bases). This CDR3 region has 15 residues. V was trimmed by 6 bases and J by 10 bases, leaving 24 bases between them. CDR1 is MDHEN and CDR2 is SYDVKM in the germline V gene. The CDR3 DNA reads as TGTGCCAGCAGCTCTACGCGGGGCCCAAGAGAGGGCCAGTACTTC. Its protein is CASSSTRGPREGQYF.

V is TRBV6-5 and J is TRBJ2-7; D uncertain. The germline V gene has CDR1 MNHEY and CDR2 SVGAGI. Between the trimmed V and J ends, which lost 7 bases and 5 bases, there was a span of 18 bases. The CDR3 spans 14 residues. CDR3 in amino acids: CASTRTGPVDEQYF. CDR3 bases: TGTGCCAGCACCCGAACTGGTCCGGTGGACGAGCAGTACTTC.

J is TRBJ2-5 and V is TRBV5-6; no firm D call. The germline gives CDR1 SGHDT, CDR2 YYEEEE. The CDR3 runs 15 residues. The V end lost 0 bases, the J end lost 4 bases, and 13 bases lay between the germline ends. This CDR3 reads CASSLDWQAGETQYF. The CDR3 DNA reads TGTGCCAGCAGCTTGGACTGGCAGGCCGGAGAGACCCAGTACTTC.